A single sample gave rise to the 28 T cell receptor beta chains below, sequenced in a study of T cells in localized non-small cell lung cancer. The protocol was immunoSEQ multiplex PCR, while the TCRdb copy is restricted to in-frame clones and leaves out a portion. The data hold around 50,000 clones, with 86% observed a single time. The input for sequencing was peripheral blood, taken before any cancer treatment. The receptors stem from a woman aged 40 to 75 with stage I lung adenocarcinoma.

The chain links TRBV29-1 to TRBJ2-7; D is perhaps TRBD2 (5 bases). The length of the CDR3 is 12 residues. CDR1 SQVTM and CDR2 ANQGSEA come from the germline V gene. Trimming pared 3 bases from V and 7 bases from J, leaving 13 bases between. CDR3 sequence reads: CSVERVGKEQYF. CDR3 coding DNA: TGCAGCGTTGAGAGGGTCGGAAAGGAGCAGTACTTC.

The rearrangement joins TRBV9 to TRBJ1-1; D possibly corresponds to TRBD1 (6 bases). Deletions cut 3 bases from V and 1 base from J, with 10 bases between. This CDR3 contains 14 residues. Germline V gene sequence: CDR1 SGDLS, CDR2 YYNGEE. CDR3 in amino acids: CASSGGPSNTEAFF. In DNA form, the CDR3 reads TGTGCCAGCAGCGGGGGGCCGTCGAACACTGAAGCTTTCTTT.

The CDR3 region has the DNA TGCGCCAGCTCCCGGAGGGGCGATAACTATGGCTACACCTTC. Amino acid sequence: CASSRRGDNYGYTF. This chain connects TRBV23-1 to TRBJ1-2; possibly TRBD1 for D (5 bases). TRBV23-1 is reported as an ORF; its role is uncertain. The CDR3 consists of 14 residues. V was clipped by 8 bases and J by 1 base, with 14 bases between them.

The gene calls are TRBV5-5 and TRBJ2-1; unclear D gene. The V end was cut by 2 bases, the J end by 6 bases, with 9 bases between. The CDR3 spans 13 residues. CDR1 SGHKS and CDR2 YYEKEE come from the germline V gene (reference sequence). CDR3 DNA sequence: TGTGCCAGCAGCTTTCGGTGGGGCAATGAGCAGTTCTTC. It codes for CASSFRWGNEQFF.

This rearrangement joins TRBV19 to TRBJ1-6, with 9 bases lining up with TRBD1. This CDR3 has 16 amino acids. Germline assignment: CDR1 LNHDA and CDR2 SQIVND (reference sequence). The J segment lost 1 base and the V segment lost 4 bases, leaving 2 bases of the junction unmatched. CDR3 sequence: CASSKDRGSYNSPLHF. The CDR3, as DNA: TGTGCCAGTAGTAAGGACAGGGGATCCTATAATTCACCCCTCCACTTT. The whole variable domain, filled in from reference TRBV19 and TRBJ1-6, reads DGGITQSPKYLFRKEGQNVTLSCEQNLNHDAMYWYRQDPGQGLRLIYYSQIVNDFQKGDIAEGYSVSREKKESFPLTVTSAQKNPTAFYLCASSKDRGSYNSPLHFGNGTRLTVT.

This chain joins TRBV6-6 and TRBJ2-7, with 9 bases fitting TRBD1. Germline V CDR1 and CDR2: MNHNY, SVGAGI (reference sequence). The trim removed 5 bases at V and 2 bases at J, leaving 7 bases unmatched. CDR3 length: 15 residues. CDR3 region: CASSTPGQGAYEQYF. In DNA form, the CDR3 reads TGTGCCAGCAGTACCCCGGGACAGGGTGCCTACGAGCAGTACTTC.

This chain uses TRBV18 with TRBJ1-1; 7 bases fit TRBD1. Germline values: CDR1 KGHSH, CDR2 LQKENI. J lost 3 bases, V lost 3 bases, and 4 bases had no gene match. This CDR3 contains 14 residues. The CDR3 region has the DNA TGTGCCAGCTCACCGACAGGGATGCACACTGAAGCTTTCTTT. Translating it yields CASSPTGMHTEAFF.

This clone was seen a single time. The gene calls are TRBV11-2 and TRBJ1-6; a possible D gene is TRBD1 (6 bases). The CDR3 contains 18 residues. From germline, CDR1 is SGHAT and CDR2 FQNNGV. Trimming cost V 4 bases and J 2 bases, with 18 bases left between them. The CDR3 nucleotides read TGTGCCAGCAGCTCCTTCCCCGGGACACTGGCCTATAATTCACCCCTCCACTTT. Encoded protein: CASSSFPGTLAYNSPLHF.

V is TRBV6-6 and J is TRBJ2-3; D gene ambiguous. The CDR3 sequence is 13 residues long. Trimming pared 8 bases from V and 2 bases from J, leaving 11 bases between. Per the germline V gene, CDR1 is MNHNY and CDR2 is SVGAGI (reference sequence). In nucleotides, the CDR3 is TGTGCCAGCCGCTTAAAGATCACAGATACGCAGTATTTT. This translates into CASRLKITDTQYF.

V is TRBV18 and J is TRBJ2-7; 10 nucleotides line up with TRBD2. This CDR3 contains 19 residues. The V gene end was trimmed by 3 bases and the J gene end by 5 bases; junction bases not matched to a gene: 19. Germline V gives CDR1 KGHSH, CDR2 LQKENI. The CDR3 spells CASSPLSISGGAFSHEQYF. CDR3 in DNA: TGTGCCAGCTCACCCCTGTCCATCAGCGGGGGGGCTTTTTCCCACGAGCAGTACTTC.

The V and J genes are TRBV11-1 and TRBJ2-2, with 7 bases lining up with TRBD1. CDR1 is SGHAT and CDR2 is FQDESV in the germline V gene (reference sequence). This CDR3 contains 16 residues. The V segment lost 5 bases and the J segment 0 bases; nucleotides outside the gene matches: 6. CDR3 loop: CASSIRQGANTGELFF. The CDR3 coding sequence is TGTGCCAGCAGCATCAGACAGGGCGCGAACACCGGGGAGCTGTTTTTT. Looking up the rest from reference TRBV11-1 and TRBJ2-2 gives the full variable domain: EAEVAQSPRYKITEKSQAVAFWCDPISGHATLYWYRQILGQGPELLVQFQDESVVDDSQLPKDRFSAERLKGVDSTLKIQPAELGDSAMYLCASSIRQGANTGELFFGEGSRLTVL.

V gene TRBV21-1 combines with J gene TRBJ2-5; TRBD2, the table's D call, lacks a check against the DNA. TRBV21-1 is annotated as a pseudogene. The CDR3 length is 16 residues. The CDR3, as DNA: TGTGCCAGCAGCAAAGTCGTAGCGGGGGAACAAGAGACCCAGTACTTC. The encoded protein is CASSKVVAGEQETQYF.

The chain has TRBV13 and TRBJ2-7; D is undetermined. Per the germline V gene, CDR1 is PRHDT and CDR2 is FYEKMQ (reference sequence). V was pared by 4 bases and J by 3 bases, with 13 bases between. The CDR3 contains 14 residues. In DNA form, the CDR3 reads TGTGCCAGCAGCTCACACCTGACTGACTACGAGCAGTACTTC. Its protein product is CASSSHLTDYEQYF.

This chain joins TRBV28 and TRBJ2-7; TRBD1 might be the D (5 bases). Trimming removed 7 bases from V and 0 bases from J, with 13 bases in between. This CDR3 contains 14 residues. Germline CDR1 MDHEN, CDR2 SYDVKM. The CDR3 reads CASNFQGPSYEQYF. CDR3 DNA sequence: TGTGCCAGCAATTTTCAGGGTCCCTCCTACGAGCAGTACTTC.

This chain links TRBV5-1 with TRBJ1-2; D gene ambiguous. CDR1 SGHRS and CDR2 YFSETQ come from the germline V gene. The CDR3 has 14 amino acids. The ends were cut back, 4 bases at V and 3 bases at J, with 13 bases in the middle. CDR3 coding DNA: TGCGCCAGCAGCGAACGGTGGGGTGACTATGGCTACACCTTC. Amino acid sequence: CASSERWGDYGYTF.

The chain carries TRBV7-9 and TRBJ2-7; D is possibly TRBD1 (5 bases). Germline-derived CDR1 and CDR2 are SEHNR and FQNEAQ (reference sequence). V was pared by 0 bases and J by 0 bases, with 9 bases between. This CDR3 contains 15 residues. The CDR3 DNA reads TGTGCCAGCAGCTTAGCCAGGGAATACTCCTACGAGCAGTACTTC. Translation gives CASSLAREYSYEQYF.

The chain carries TRBV5-1 and TRBJ2-5; no reliable D call. Germline CDR1 reads SGHRS; CDR2 reads YFSETQ. CDR3 size: 14 residues. Trimming took 2 bases from V and 4 from J, leaving 12 bases between them. Here the CDR3 reads CASSLMKEGETQYF. DNA of the CDR3: TGCGCCAGCAGCTTAATGAAAGAAGGAGAGACCCAGTACTTC.

The chain couples TRBV30 to TRBJ1-2, with 9 positions matching TRBD1. V lost 2 bases to trimming and J lost 1 base; unmatched junction nucleotides: 5. This CDR3 is built from 15 residues. CDR1 is GTSNPN and CDR2 is SVGIG in the germline V gene (reference sequence). The CDR3 DNA reads as TGTGCCTGGAGTCCTCCGGGACAGGGTAACTATGGCTACACCTTC. Protein: CAWSPPGQGNYGYTF.

The chain is built from TRBV5-5 and TRBJ1-6; D uncertain. Germline V gene data show CDR1 as SGHKS and CDR2 as YYEKEE (reference sequence). Trimming stripped 7 bases from V and 11 bases from J, with 13 bases between. This CDR3 region has 12 residues. In DNA, the CDR3 is TGTGCCAGCGAGGCGGGATCAACACCCCTCCACTTT. This encodes CASEAGSTPLHF.

The chain is built from TRBV10-3 and TRBJ2-7; D is unresolved. CDR3 length: 14 amino acids. Germline assignment: CDR1 ENHRY and CDR2 SYGVKD. V was shortened by 0 bases and J by 5 bases, with 11 bases between the two germline ends. The DNA for the CDR3 is TGTGCCATCAGTGAGTCATGGGCCCCCCACGAGCAGTACTTC. Amino acids: CAISESWAPHEQYF.

The chain joins TRBV9 to TRBJ2-5; 10 positions match TRBD2. The germline gives CDR1 SGDLS, CDR2 YYNGEE. V shed 3 bases, J shed 1 base, and the junction held 3 bases outside the gene matches. This CDR3 has 15 residues. This CDR3 is CASSASGGPQETQYF. In DNA, the CDR3 is TGTGCCAGCAGCGCTAGCGGGGGACCCCAAGAGACCCAGTACTTC.

The rearrangement uses TRBV2 and TRBJ2-5; TRBD1 aligns across 7 bases. V dropped 7 bases and J dropped 0; count of bases not matched to a gene: 2. The CDR3 has 13 amino acids. In germline, CDR1 is SNHLY, CDR2 FYNNEI. The CDR3 DNA follows: TGTGCCAGCACCAGGGGGTACCAAGAGACCCAGTACTTC. Amino acids: CASTRGYQETQYF.

This chain joins TRBV11-3 and TRBJ1-4; D unresolved. The CDR3 length is 12 residues. Germline CDR1 and CDR2: SGHNT and YENEEA. V was cut by 5 bases and J by 7 bases, with 8 bases left in between. The CDR3 spells CASSRGGEKLFF. The DNA of the CDR3 is TGTGCCAGCAGCCGGGGTGGTGAAAAACTGTTTTTT.

This chain joins TRBV5-6 and TRBJ1-3, with a tentative D call TRBD1 (5 bases). Trimming pared 4 bases from V and 2 bases from J, leaving 19 bases between. The CDR3 length is 17 residues. In germline, CDR1 is SGHDT, CDR2 YYEEEE. Written as DNA, the CDR3 is TGTGCCAGCAGCCCTAGGGGAGACGCCGCGCCTGGAAACACCATATATTTT. Its translation is CASSPRGDAAPGNTIYF.

The chain employs TRBV28 and TRBJ1-1; D gene unclear. The V and J ends lost 2 bases and 7 bases respectively, with 8 bases between them. Germline CDR1 reads MDHEN; CDR2 reads SYDVKM. CDR3 size: 12 residues. CDR3 nucleotide sequence: TGTGCCAGCAGTTTAGGGCAGCTTGAAGCTTTCTTT. It yields the protein CASSLGQLEAFF.

CDR3 sequence: CASSYDGSSGANVLTF. The CDR3, as DNA: TGCGCCAGCAGCTACGACGGTAGCTCTGGGGCCAACGTCCTGACTTTC. V gene TRBV5-1 combines with J gene TRBJ2-6; D gene uncertain. V dropped 3 bases and J dropped 0 bases, with 10 bases sitting between them. CDR1 is SGHRS, CDR2 YFSETQ, per germline. The CDR3 contains 16 residues.

The chain links TRBV6-1 to TRBJ1-1, with a tentative D call TRBD1 (6 bases). CDR3 length: 13 amino acids. Deletions cut 6 bases from V and 3 bases from J, with 11 bases between. CDR1 MNHNS and CDR2 SASEGT come from the germline V gene. Here the CDR3 reads CASSLNRDTEAFF. In nucleotides, the CDR3 is TGTGCCAGCAGCTTAAACAGGGACACTGAAGCTTTCTTT.

The V gene is TRBV7-2, the J gene TRBJ2-3; 7 nucleotides match TRBD2. The germline V gene encodes CDR1 SGHTA and CDR2 FQGNSA. The CDR3 loop spans 15 amino acids. With 5 bases clipped from V and 5 bases from J, the junction kept 10 bases outside the gene matches. The DNA of the CDR3 is TGTGCCAGCAGCCCCCTCGGACCGGGAGGAGATACGCAGTATTTT. Protein: CASSPLGPGGDTQYF.